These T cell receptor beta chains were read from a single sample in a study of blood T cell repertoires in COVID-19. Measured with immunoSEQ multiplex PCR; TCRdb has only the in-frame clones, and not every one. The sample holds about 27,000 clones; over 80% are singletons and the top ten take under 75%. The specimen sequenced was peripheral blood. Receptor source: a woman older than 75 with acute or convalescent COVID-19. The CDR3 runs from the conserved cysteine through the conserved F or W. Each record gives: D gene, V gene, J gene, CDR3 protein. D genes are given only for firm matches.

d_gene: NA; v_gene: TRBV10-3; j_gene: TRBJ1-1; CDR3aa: CAISEVGGGRTEAFF
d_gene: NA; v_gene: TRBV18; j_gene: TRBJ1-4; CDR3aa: CASSGELATNEKLFF
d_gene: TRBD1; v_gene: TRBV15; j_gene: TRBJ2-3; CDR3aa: CATSAPQGKADTQYF
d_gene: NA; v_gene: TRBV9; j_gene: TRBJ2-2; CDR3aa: CASSHGASENTGELFF
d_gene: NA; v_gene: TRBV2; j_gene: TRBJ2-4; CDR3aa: CASSHEGKNIQYF
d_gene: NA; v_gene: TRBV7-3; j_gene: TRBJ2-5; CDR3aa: CASSSLPTSQETQYF
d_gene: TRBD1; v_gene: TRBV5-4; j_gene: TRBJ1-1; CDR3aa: CASSLDRGGTEAFF
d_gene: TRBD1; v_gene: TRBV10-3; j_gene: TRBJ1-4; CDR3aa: CAISDTGQGAKLFF
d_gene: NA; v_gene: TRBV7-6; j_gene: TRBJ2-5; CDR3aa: CASSSSGQLQETQYF
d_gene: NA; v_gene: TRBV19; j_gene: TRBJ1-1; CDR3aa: CASSIPGLNTEAFF
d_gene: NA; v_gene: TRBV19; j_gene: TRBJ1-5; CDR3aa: CASRRTALGNQPQHF
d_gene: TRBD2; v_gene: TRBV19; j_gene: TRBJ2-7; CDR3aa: CASRTRAGPSYEQYF
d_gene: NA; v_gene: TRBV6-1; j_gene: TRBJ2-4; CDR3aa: CASSDGVYAAKNIQYF
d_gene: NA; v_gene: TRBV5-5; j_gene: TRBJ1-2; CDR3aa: CASSLGSRTYGYTF
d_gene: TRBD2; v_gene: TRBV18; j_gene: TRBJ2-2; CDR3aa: CASSQSGLASNTGELFF
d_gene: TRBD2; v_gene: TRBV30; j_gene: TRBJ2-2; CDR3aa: CASSGRGTGELFF
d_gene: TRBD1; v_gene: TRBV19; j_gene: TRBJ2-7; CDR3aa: CASRTQGTGVHEQYF
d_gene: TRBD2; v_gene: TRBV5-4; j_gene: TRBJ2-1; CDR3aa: CASSPGGHLENEQFF
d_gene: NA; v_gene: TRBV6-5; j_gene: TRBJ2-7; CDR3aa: CASMEGPSYEQYF
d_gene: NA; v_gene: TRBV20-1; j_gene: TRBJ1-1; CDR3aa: CSAPGVTEAFF
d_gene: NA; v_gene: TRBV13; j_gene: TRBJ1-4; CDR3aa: CASSARGGNTEKLFF
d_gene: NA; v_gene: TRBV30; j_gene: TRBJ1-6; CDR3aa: CAWGRDIYSPLHF
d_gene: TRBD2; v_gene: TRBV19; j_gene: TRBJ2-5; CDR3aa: CAGRGASGSEGQETQYF
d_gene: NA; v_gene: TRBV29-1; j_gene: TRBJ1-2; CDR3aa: CSVDTGMGGYTF
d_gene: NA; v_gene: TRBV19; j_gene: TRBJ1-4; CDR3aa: CASKGDGSATNEKLFF
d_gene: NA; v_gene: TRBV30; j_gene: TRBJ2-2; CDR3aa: CAWKRLAITGELFF
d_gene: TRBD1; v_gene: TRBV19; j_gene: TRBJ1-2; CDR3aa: CASSPTGHGYTF
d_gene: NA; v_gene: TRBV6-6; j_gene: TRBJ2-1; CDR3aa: CASSYSSRTGNEQFF
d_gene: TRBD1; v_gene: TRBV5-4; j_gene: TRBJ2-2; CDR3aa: CASSLGGTGPNTGELFF
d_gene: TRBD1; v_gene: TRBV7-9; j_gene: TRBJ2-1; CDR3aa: CASSSTGTGGIEQFF
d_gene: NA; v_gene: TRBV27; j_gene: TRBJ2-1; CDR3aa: CASSSRGLGNEQFF
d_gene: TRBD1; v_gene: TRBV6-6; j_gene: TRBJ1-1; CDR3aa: CASTRDRVNTEAFF
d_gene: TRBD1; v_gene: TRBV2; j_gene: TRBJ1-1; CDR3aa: CASSEIDRGAEAFF
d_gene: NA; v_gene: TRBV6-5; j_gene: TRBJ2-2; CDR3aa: CASRFSLSSTGELFF
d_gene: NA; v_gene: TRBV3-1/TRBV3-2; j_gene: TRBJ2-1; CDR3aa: CASTRFGAYNEQFF
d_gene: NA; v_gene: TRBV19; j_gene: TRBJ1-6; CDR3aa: CATTTDSYSPLHF
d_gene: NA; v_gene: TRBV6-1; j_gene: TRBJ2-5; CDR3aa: CASSEVGNAGETQYF
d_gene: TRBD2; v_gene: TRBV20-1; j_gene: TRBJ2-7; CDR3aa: CSATAGTEQYF
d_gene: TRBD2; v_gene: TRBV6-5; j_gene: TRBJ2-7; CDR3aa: CASSPSGLAAYEQYF
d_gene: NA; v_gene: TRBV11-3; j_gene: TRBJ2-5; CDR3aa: CASSRKGVKKTQYF
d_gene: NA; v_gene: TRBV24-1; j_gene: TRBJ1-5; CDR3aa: CATSANSNQPQHF
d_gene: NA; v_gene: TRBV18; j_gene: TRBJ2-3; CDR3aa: CASSSGHEGTDTQYF
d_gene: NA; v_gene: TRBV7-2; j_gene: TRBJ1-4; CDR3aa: CASSPLGGANEKLFF
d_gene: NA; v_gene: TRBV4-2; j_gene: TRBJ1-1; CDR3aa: CASSQGTKMNTEAFF
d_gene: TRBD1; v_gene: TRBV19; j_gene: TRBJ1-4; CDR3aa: CASSTRGRGEKLFF
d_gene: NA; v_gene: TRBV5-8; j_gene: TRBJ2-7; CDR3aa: CASSEQGHHEQYF
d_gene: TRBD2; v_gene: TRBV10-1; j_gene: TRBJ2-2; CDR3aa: CASSGGSGRASGGELFF
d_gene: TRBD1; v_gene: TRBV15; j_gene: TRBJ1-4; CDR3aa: CATSPGGTGNEKLFF